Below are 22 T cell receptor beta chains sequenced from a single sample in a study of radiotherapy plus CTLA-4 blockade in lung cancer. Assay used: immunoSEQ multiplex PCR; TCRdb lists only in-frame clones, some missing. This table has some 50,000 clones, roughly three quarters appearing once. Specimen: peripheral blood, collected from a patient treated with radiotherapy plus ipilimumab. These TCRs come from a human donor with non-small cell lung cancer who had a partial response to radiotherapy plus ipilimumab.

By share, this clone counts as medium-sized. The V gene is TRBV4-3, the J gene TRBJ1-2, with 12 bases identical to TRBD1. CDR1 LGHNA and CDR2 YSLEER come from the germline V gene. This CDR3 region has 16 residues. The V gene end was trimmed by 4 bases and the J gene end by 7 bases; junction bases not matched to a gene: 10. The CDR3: CASSRTQGTGGFGYTF. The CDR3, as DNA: TGCGCCAGCAGCCGGACGCAAGGGACAGGGGGCTTTGGCTACACCTTC.

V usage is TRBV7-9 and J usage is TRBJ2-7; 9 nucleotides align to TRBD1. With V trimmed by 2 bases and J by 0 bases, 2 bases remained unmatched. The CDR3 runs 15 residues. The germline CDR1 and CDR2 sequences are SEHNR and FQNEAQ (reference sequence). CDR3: CASSLWDRDSYEQYF. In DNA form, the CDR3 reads TGTGCCAGCAGCTTATGGGACAGGGACTCCTACGAGCAGTACTTC.

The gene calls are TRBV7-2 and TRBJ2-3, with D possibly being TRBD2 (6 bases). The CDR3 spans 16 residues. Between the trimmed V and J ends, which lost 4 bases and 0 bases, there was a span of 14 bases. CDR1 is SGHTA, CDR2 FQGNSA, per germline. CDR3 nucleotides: TGTGCCAGCAGCTCCGGGGCGGGATCGAGCACAGATACGCAGTATTTT. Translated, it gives CASSSGAGSSTDTQYF. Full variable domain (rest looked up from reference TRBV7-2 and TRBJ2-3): GAGVSQSPSNKVTEKGKDVELRCDPISGHTALYWYRQSLGQGLEFLIYFQGNSAPDKSGLPSDRFSAERTGGSVSTLTIQRTQQEDSAVYLCASSSGAGSSTDTQYFGPGTRLTVL.

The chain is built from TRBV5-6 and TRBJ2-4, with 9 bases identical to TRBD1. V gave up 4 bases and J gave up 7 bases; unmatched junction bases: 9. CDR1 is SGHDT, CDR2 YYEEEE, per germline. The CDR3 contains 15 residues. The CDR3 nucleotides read TGTGCCAGCAGCACAACCGGGACAGGGTATAACATTCAGTACTTC. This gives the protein CASSTTGTGYNIQYF.

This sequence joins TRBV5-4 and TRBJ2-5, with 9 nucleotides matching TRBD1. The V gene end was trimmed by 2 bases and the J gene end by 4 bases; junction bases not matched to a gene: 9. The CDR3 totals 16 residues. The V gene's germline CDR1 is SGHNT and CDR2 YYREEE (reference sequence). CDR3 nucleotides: TGTGCCAGCAGCTTCACAGGGGGCGAGAGTGTAGAGACCCAGTACTTC. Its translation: CASSFTGGESVETQYF.

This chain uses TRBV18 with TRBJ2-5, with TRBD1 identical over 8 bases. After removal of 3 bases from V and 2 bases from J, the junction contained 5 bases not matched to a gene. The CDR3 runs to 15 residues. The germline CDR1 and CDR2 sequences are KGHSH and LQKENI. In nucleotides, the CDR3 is TGTGCCAGCTCACCGACAGGGGTGAGGCAAGAGACCCAGTACTTC. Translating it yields CASSPTGVRQETQYF.

CDR3 residues: CASSYLDSPYYGYTF. The CDR3 nucleotides read TGTGCCAGCAGTTACCTGGATAGCCCCTACTATGGCTACACCTTC. The rearrangement links TRBV6-5 to TRBJ1-2; D remains ambiguous. Trimming removed 2 bases from V and 3 bases from J, with 13 bases in between. Germline CDR1 is MNHEY and CDR2 is SVGAGI. This CDR3 spans 15 amino acids.

Here the CDR3 DNA reads TGTGCCAGCAGCTTGTACGGGACTAGCATTACAGATACGCAGTATTTT. Translated: CASSLYGTSITDTQYF. This chain uses TRBV7-6 with TRBJ2-3, with 9 bases identical to TRBD2. The CDR3 extends over 16 amino acids. The germline V gene encodes CDR1 SGHVS and CDR2 FNYEAQ. The V gene end was trimmed by 3 bases and the J gene end by 3 bases; junction bases not matched to a gene: 7.

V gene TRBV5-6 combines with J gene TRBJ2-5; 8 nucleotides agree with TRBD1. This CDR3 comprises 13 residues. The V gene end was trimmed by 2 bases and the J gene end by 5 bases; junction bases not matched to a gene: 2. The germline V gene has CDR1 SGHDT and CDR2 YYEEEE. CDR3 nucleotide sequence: TGTGCCAGCAGCTTTCAGGGGGCTGAGACCCAGTACTTC. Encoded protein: CASSFQGAETQYF. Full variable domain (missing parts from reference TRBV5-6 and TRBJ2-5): DAGVTQSPTHLIKTRGQQVTLRCSPKSGHDTVSWYQQALGQGPQFIFQYYEEEERQRGNFPDRFSGHQFPNYSSELNVNALLLGDSALYLCASSFQGAETQYFGPGTRLLVL.

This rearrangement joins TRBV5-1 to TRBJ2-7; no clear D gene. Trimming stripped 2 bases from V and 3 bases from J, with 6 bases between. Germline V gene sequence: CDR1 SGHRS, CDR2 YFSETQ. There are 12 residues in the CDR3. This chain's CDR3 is CASSLFGYEQYF. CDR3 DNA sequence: TGCGCCAGCAGCTTATTCGGCTACGAGCAGTACTTC.

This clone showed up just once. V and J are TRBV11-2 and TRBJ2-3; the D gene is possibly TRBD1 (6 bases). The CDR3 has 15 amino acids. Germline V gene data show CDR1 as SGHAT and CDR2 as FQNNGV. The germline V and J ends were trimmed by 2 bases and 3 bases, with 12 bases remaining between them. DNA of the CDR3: TGTGCCAGCAGCTTATACCCAGGGGCAACAGATACGCAGTATTTT. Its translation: CASSLYPGATDTQYF. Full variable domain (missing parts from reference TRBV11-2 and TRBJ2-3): EAGVAQSPRYKIIEKRQSVAFWCNPISGHATLYWYQQILGQGPKLLIQFQNNGVVDDSQLPKDRFSAERLKGVDSTLKIQPAKLEDSAVYLCASSLYPGATDTQYFGPGTRLTVL.

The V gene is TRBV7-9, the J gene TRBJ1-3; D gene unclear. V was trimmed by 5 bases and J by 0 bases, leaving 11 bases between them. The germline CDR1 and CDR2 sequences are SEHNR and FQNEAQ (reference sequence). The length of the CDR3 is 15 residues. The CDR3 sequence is CASSREPSSGNTIYF. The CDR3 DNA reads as TGTGCCAGCAGCCGGGAACCGAGCTCTGGAAACACCATATATTTT.

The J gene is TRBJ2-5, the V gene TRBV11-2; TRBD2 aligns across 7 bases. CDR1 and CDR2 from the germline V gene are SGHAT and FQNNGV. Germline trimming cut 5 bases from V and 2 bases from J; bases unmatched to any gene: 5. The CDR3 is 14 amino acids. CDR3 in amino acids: CASSPTSEQETQYF. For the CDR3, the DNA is TGTGCCAGCAGCCCTACTAGCGAACAAGAGACCCAGTACTTC. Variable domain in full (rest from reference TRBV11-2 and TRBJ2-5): EAGVAQSPRYKIIEKRQSVAFWCNPISGHATLYWYQQILGQGPKLLIQFQNNGVVDDSQLPKDRFSAERLKGVDSTLKIQPAKLEDSAVYLCASSPTSEQETQYFGPGTRLLVL.

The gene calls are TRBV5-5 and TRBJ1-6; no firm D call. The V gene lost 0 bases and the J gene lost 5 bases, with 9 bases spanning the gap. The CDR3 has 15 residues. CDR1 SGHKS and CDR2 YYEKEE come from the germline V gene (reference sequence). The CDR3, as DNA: TGTGCCAGCAGCTTGGCCGCACAGAATAATTCACCCCTCCACTTT. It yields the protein CASSLAAQNNSPLHF. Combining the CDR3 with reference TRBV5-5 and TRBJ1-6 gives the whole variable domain DAGVTQSPTHLIKTRGQQVTLRCSPISGHKSVSWYQQVLGQGPQFIFQYYEKEERGRGNFPDRFSARQFPNYSSELNVNALLLGDSALYLCASSLAAQNNSPLHFGNGTRLTVT.

The CDR3 nucleotides are TGTGCCACCAGCAGAGATTCGAGAGACAATGAGCAGTTCTTC. Amino acids: CATSRDSRDNEQFF. V is TRBV15 and J is TRBJ2-1; D is undetermined. Germline lookup yields CDR1 LNHNV and CDR2 YYDKDF (reference sequence). V shed 0 bases and J shed 5 bases, with 8 bases lying between them. The CDR3 has 14 amino acids.

The CDR3 nucleotides read TGTGCCAGCAGCTCGGGAAACACTAGCGGGGGACAAGAGACCCAGTACTTC. It specifies CASSSGNTSGGQETQYF. The V gene is TRBV11-3, the J gene TRBJ2-5; 11 nucleotides line up with TRBD2. In germline, CDR1 is SGHNT, CDR2 YENEEA. V shed 4 bases and J 2 bases; nucleotides not matched to a gene: 9. CDR3 size: 17 residues. The whole variable domain, filled in from reference TRBV11-3 and TRBJ2-5, reads EAGVVQSPRYKIIEKKQPVAFWCNPISGHNTLYWYLQNLGQGPELLIRYENEEAVDDSQLPKDRFSAERLKGVDSTLKIQPAELGDSAVYLCASSSGNTSGGQETQYFGPGTRLLVL.

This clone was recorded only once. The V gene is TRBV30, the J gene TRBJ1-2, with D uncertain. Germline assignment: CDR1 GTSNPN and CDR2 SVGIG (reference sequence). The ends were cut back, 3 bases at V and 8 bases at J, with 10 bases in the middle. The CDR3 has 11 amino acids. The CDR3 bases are TGTGCCTGGAGGTCGGGAGGCGGCTACACCTTC. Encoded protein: CAWRSGGGYTF.

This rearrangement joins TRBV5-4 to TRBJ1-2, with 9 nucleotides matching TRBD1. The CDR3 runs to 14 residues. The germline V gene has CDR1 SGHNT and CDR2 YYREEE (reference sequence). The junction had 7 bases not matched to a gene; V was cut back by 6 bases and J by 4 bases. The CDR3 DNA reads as TGTGCCAGCACCGTAAAGGGACAGGGCTATGGCTACACCTTC. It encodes CASTVKGQGYGYTF.

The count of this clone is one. Here the CDR3 DNA reads TGTGCCAGCAGCTTGGTCGCGCGGAGGGATACGCAGTATTTT. This translates into CASSLVARRDTQYF. The V and J genes are TRBV5-6 and TRBJ2-3, with D maybe TRBD2 (5 bases). The CDR3 loop spans 14 amino acids. Germline lookup yields CDR1 SGHDT and CDR2 YYEEEE. The V end was cut by 0 bases, the J end by 6 bases, with 11 bases between.

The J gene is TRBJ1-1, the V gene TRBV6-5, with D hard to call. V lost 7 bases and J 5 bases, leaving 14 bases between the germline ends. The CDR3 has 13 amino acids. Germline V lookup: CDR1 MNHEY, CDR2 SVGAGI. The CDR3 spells CASTLVYGTEAFF. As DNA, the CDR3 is TGTGCCAGCACCCTAGTTTATGGGACTGAAGCTTTCTTT.

This CDR3 reads CASSLVGGVPQETQYF. The DNA for the CDR3 is TGTGCCAGCAGCTTAGTAGGGGGGGTACCACAGGAGACCCAGTACTTC. The V and J genes are TRBV7-3 and TRBJ2-5, with D possibly matching TRBD2 (7 bases). Trimming took 2 bases from V and 5 from J, leaving 18 bases between them. CDR3 size: 16 residues. The germline V gene has CDR1 SGHTA and CDR2 FQGTGA.

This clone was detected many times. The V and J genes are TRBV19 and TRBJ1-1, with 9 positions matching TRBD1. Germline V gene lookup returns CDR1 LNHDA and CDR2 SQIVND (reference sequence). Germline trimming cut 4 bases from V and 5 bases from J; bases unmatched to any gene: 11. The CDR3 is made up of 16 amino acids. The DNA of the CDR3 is TGTGCCAGTAGTAAAGGAGGGACAGGGTCTCTAACTGAAGCTTTCTTT. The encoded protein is CASSKGGTGSLTEAFF.